The clone carrying this T cell receptor (beta chain) has more than one count but fewer than ten. Its antigen is not identified. The junction shows a germline mismatch at one end, possibly a read error. The data were taken from a study of tumor and adjacent non-tumor tissue in lung cancer. The overall study: Patients comprised roughly 12 adenocarcinoma, a couple of squamous cell carcinoma and 1 small cell lung cancer.

RNA was extracted from bulk tissue without any cell sorting. More than 3 cm separated this lung sample from the edge of the tumor. The library came from three nested PCR rounds adapted from ARM-PCR protocols. TCRdb reprocessed the multiplex PCR reads via MiXCR and lists one record per CDR3 protein. The sample yields tens of thousands of distinct CDR3 sequences, 74% seen once. The study's findings and limits: Tumor TCR diversity, when higher, was linked to shorter survival.

The receptor comes from a woman aged 60-70 years with non-small cell lung cancer. The sample taken for sequencing was distant non-tumor lung tissue.

CDR3 sequence reads: CAGSQGAGYEQYF. The DNA of the CDR3 is TGCGCCGGCAGCCAAGGGGCGGGGTACGAGCAGTACTTC. This chain uses TRBV4-3 with TRBJ2-7, with D perhaps matching TRBD2 (6 bases). CDR3 length equals 13 residues. From germline, CDR1 is LGHNA and CDR2 YSLEER.